These 22 T cell receptor beta chains share one sample of origin, sequenced in a study of blood T cell repertoires in COVID-19 (TCRdb year 2020). Libraries were constructed by the immunoSEQ multiplex PCR assay. Here the immuneACCESS table is served through TCRdb, limited to in-frame sequences with V and J called. Missing clones are a known gap in these copies; in checked studies unresolved V genes cover under half, and the rest lacks a known reason. In this sample the table shows under 300,000 clones, around 84% of which occur a single time. Under 9% of the sample belongs to the ten largest clones. The specimen was peripheral blood. The receptors stem from a woman between 70 and 85 years old with active or convalescent COVID-19.

The chain has TRBV24-1 and TRBJ2-7, with 7 positions matching TRBD1. CDR3 length: 14 residues. Unmatched junction bases numbered 8, after V lost 4 bases and J lost 6 bases. Germline CDR1 reads KGHDR; CDR2 reads SFDVKD. The CDR3 bases are TGTGCCACCAGTGACTCCTGGGACAGCGGCGAGCAGTACTTC. Amino acid sequence: CATSDSWDSGEQYF.

The chain uses TRBV7-2 and TRBJ1-1; 8 bases are a match to TRBD1. The length of the CDR3 is 15 residues. Trimming cost V 1 base and J 0 bases; bases outside gene matches: 1. The germline CDR1 and CDR2 sequences are SGHTA and FQGNSA. The CDR3 DNA reads TGTGCCAGCAGCTTAGGGGACAGGATGAACACTGAAGCTTTCTTT. Translated, it gives CASSLGDRMNTEAFF.

V gene TRBV29-1 combines with J gene TRBJ2-7; a weak D match, TRBD2 (6 bases). This CDR3 region has 15 residues. Trimming shortened V by 4 bases and J by 0 bases, and 16 bases separated the two germline ends. Germline CDR1 reads SQVTM; CDR2 reads ANQGSEA. The CDR3 region is CSVAEDPGSSYEQYF. In DNA form, the CDR3 reads TGCAGCGTTGCTGAAGACCCCGGGAGCTCCTACGAGCAGTACTTC.

V usage is TRBV19 and J usage is TRBJ1-1; tentative D call: TRBD1 (5 bases). This CDR3 spans 16 amino acids. V was trimmed by 6 bases and J by 3 bases, leaving 20 bases between them. Germline V gene data show CDR1 as LNHDA and CDR2 as SQIVND (reference sequence). The CDR3 here is CASSPLGPTGDTEAFF. As DNA, the CDR3 is TGTGCCAGTAGCCCATTGGGGCCCACCGGTGACACTGAAGCTTTCTTT.

The chain recombines TRBV5-5 with TRBJ1-5, with D perhaps TRBD1 (5 bases). V shed 4 bases and J shed 7 bases, with 18 bases lying between them. The V gene's germline CDR1 is SGHKS and CDR2 YYEKEE (reference sequence). There are 15 residues in the CDR3. CDR3 residues: CASSPGQAKGQPQHF. CDR3 nucleotides: TGTGCCAGCAGCCCCGGGCAAGCTAAGGGGCAGCCCCAGCATTTT.

The chain has TRBV11-2 and TRBJ2-1; 12 bases align to TRBD2. The V segment lost 1 base and the J segment 6 bases; nucleotides outside the gene matches: 7. The germline CDR1 and CDR2 sequences are SGHAT and FQNNGV. The length of the CDR3 is 17 residues. The CDR3 DNA reads TGTGCCAGCAGCTTAGGGGTAACTAGCGGGGGGCGCAATGAGCAGTTCTTC. It translates to CASSLGVTSGGRNEQFF.

The chain employs TRBV28 and TRBJ1-2, with TRBD1 as a possible D gene (6 bases). V was pared by 5 bases and J by 1 base, with 14 bases between. There are 15 residues in the CDR3. From germline, CDR1 is MDHEN and CDR2 SYDVKM. The chain's CDR3 is CASSPQGRYNYGYTF. CDR3 nucleotide sequence: TGTGCCAGCAGTCCCCAGGGGCGCTATAACTATGGCTACACCTTC.

The genes are TRBV6-5 and TRBJ2-3; possible D gene TRBD2, 6 bases. Germline CDR1 reads MNHEY; CDR2 reads SVGAGI. This CDR3 spans 15 amino acids. The V and J ends lost 7 bases and 5 bases respectively, with 19 bases between them. The CDR3 loop is CASMRGGALQDTQYF. The CDR3, as DNA: TGTGCCAGCATGCGGGGCGGGGCTCTTCAAGATACGCAGTATTTT.

This sequence joins TRBV27 and TRBJ1-6; a possible D gene is TRBD1 (5 bases). The CDR3 consists of 14 residues. The germline CDR1 and CDR2 sequences are MNHEY and SMNVEV (reference sequence). With 5 bases removed from V and 10 bases from J, the gap between germline ends came to 15 bases. CDR3 protein: CASSVGHTPSPLHF. CDR3 DNA: TGTGCCAGCAGTGTCGGACACACCCCGTCACCCCTCCACTTT.

The J gene is TRBJ2-7, the V gene TRBV5-5; TRBD1 might be the D (5 bases). The CDR3 spans 14 residues. CDR1 and CDR2 from the germline V gene are SGHKS and YYEKEE (reference sequence). Trimming cost V 6 bases and J 1 base, with 14 bases left between them. CDR3 DNA sequence: TGTGCCAGCACGAAGGACCCAGGGTCCTACGAGCAGTACTTC. As protein: CASTKDPGSYEQYF.

There are a few counts of this clone. The chain combines TRBV5-1 with TRBJ2-7; 7 bases fit TRBD1. This CDR3 region has 12 residues. Germline lookup yields CDR1 SGHRS and CDR2 YFSETQ. V lost 6 bases and J lost 6; bases outside the gene matches: 6. The CDR3, as DNA: TGCGCCAGCACCGCTACAGGGGTCGAGCAGTACTTC. It yields the protein CASTATGVEQYF.

This chain joins TRBV28 and TRBJ1-5; 8 nucleotides match TRBD1. Germline V gives CDR1 MDHEN, CDR2 SYDVKM. V shed 9 bases, J shed 7 bases, and the junction held 11 bases outside the gene matches. The length of the CDR3 is 14 residues. CDR3 protein: CASITGQGGQPQHF. The CDR3 bases are TGTGCCAGTATAACTGGACAGGGCGGACAGCCCCAGCATTTT. Combining the CDR3 with reference TRBV28 and TRBJ1-5 gives the whole variable domain DVKVTQSSRYLVKRTGEKVFLECVQDMDHENMFWYRQDPGLGLRLIYFSYDVKMKEKGDIPEGYSVSREKKERFSLILESASTNQTSMYLCASITGQGGQPQHFGDGTRLSIL.

The rearrangement joins TRBV7-8 to TRBJ1-1, with a weak D call TRBD1 (5 bases). CDR3 length: 15 amino acids. Deletions cut 1 base from V and 1 base from J, with 10 bases between. Germline assignment: CDR1 SGHVS and CDR2 FQNEAQ. CDR3 bases: TGTGCCAGCAGCTTAGGTGGGGGGGGGAACACTGAAGCTTTCTTT. Protein product: CASSLGGGGNTEAFF.

The rearrangement joins TRBV18 to TRBJ1-4, with D perhaps TRBD1 (5 bases). CDR1 and CDR2 (germline): KGHSH, LQKENI. The CDR3 is 12 residues long. With 2 bases removed from V and 8 bases from J, the gap between germline ends came to 6 bases. CDR3 DNA: TGTGCCAGCTCACCATCAGGGGAAAAACTGTTTTTT. Its translation: CASSPSGEKLFF.

V and J are TRBV29-1 and TRBJ2-5; D perhaps matches TRBD1 (6 bases). Per the germline V gene, CDR1 is SQVTM and CDR2 is ANQGSEA. The CDR3 has 12 amino acids. The ends were cut back, 3 bases at V and 6 bases at J, with 11 bases in the middle. DNA for the CDR3: TGCAGCGTTGATTTCGGACAGAAGACCCAGTACTTC. Its protein is CSVDFGQKTQYF.

The chain carries TRBV3-1 (or the pseudogene TRBV3-2) and TRBJ1-2; TRBD1 agrees at 10 bases. The trim removed 3 bases at V and 6 bases at J, leaving 1 base unmatched. In germline, CDR1 is LGHDT, CDR2 YNNKEL (reference sequence). The length of the CDR3 is 13 residues. This chain's CDR3 is CASSHGTGDGYTF. Here the CDR3 DNA reads TGTGCCAGCAGCCACGGGACAGGGGATGGCTACACCTTC.

This chain uses TRBV2 with TRBJ1-5; D gene ambiguous. This CDR3 is 14 amino acids long. Trimming removed 2 bases at V and 2 bases at J, with 7 bases between. Looked up from germline, CDR1 is SNHLY and CDR2 is FYNNEI. DNA of the CDR3: TGTGCCAGCAGTGAATGGAGGGGCAATCAGCCCCAGCATTTT. As protein: CASSEWRGNQPQHF.

The chain joins TRBV7-9 to TRBJ1-2; D is unresolved. Germline V gene sequence: CDR1 SEHNR, CDR2 FQNEAQ (reference sequence). The CDR3 is 13 amino acids. Trimming removed 3 bases from V and 7 bases from J, with 12 bases in between. The CDR3: CASSLSSGLGYTF. The CDR3 coding sequence is TGTGCCAGCAGCTTGTCCAGCGGCCTTGGCTACACCTTC.

This chain connects TRBV6-6 to TRBJ2-7; 12 bases map to TRBD1. Germline V gene lookup returns CDR1 MNHNY and CDR2 SVGAGI (reference sequence). Trimming removed 5 bases from V and 1 base from J; junction bases left unmatched: 18. This CDR3 region has 20 residues. The CDR3 here is CASSRPGQGAVKALSYEQYF. Here the CDR3 DNA reads TGTGCCAGCAGTCGACCGGGACAGGGGGCTGTCAAGGCGTTATCCTACGAGCAGTACTTC.

This chain joins TRBV12-3 or TRBV12-4 and TRBJ2-7; D is possibly TRBD1 (5 bases). The ends were cut back, 7 bases at V and 4 bases at J, with 14 bases in the middle. This CDR3 is built from 13 residues. The CDR3 spells CASTLSGLYEQYF. CDR3 bases: TGTGCCAGCACGCTCTCAGGGCTTTACGAGCAGTACTTC.

V gene TRBV9 combines with J gene TRBJ1-3, with D unresolved. V dropped 0 bases and J dropped 1 base, with 8 bases sitting between them. CDR1 is SGDLS, CDR2 YYNGEE, per germline. CDR3 length equals 15 residues. This chain's CDR3 is CASSVASASGNTIYF. CDR3 sequence (DNA): TGTGCCAGCAGCGTAGCTTCCGCGTCTGGAAACACCATATATTTT.

The V gene is TRBV6-2 or TRBV6-3, the J gene TRBJ2-5; D remains ambiguous. The CDR3 runs 13 residues. The V gene lost 6 bases and the J gene lost 5 bases, with 13 bases spanning the gap. CDR1 and CDR2 (germline): MNHEY, SVGEGT. DNA for the CDR3: TGTGCCAGCAGCTTATTGGTCCGGGAGACCCAGTACTTC. It yields the protein CASSLLVRETQYF.